This T cell receptor (beta chain) was retrieved from a study of shared clonotypes between healthy human individuals. V shed 7 bases, J shed 0 bases, and the junction held 4 bases outside the gene matches. CDR1 and CDR2 from the germline V gene are SGHTA and FQGNSA. This CDR3 spans 15 amino acids. The assay used deep level. In the authors' workflow: Owing to the provision of junction-only sequences devoid of quality scores by immunoSEQ, filtering differed. TCRdb's copy holds only in-frame clones and misses some; the assay was immunoSEQ multiplex PCR. D and trimming were read from the DNA, whereas the V and J calls and clone size are those reported in that table. The sample includes more than 2,000,000 clones, 85% to 95% of them seen just once.

What was sequenced was naive CD4+ T cells from PBMCs. The sample's subset: CD45RA+ positively selected. V gene TRBV7-2 combines with J gene TRBJ1-4, with 8 bases fitting TRBD1. The TCR comes from a young man in good health. Some clones in this sample may be carry-over from other donors' samples. CDR3 residues: CASNDRGTTNEKLFF. The CDR3 nucleotides are TGTGCCAGCAATGACAGGGGAACAACTAATGAAAAACTGTTTTTT.